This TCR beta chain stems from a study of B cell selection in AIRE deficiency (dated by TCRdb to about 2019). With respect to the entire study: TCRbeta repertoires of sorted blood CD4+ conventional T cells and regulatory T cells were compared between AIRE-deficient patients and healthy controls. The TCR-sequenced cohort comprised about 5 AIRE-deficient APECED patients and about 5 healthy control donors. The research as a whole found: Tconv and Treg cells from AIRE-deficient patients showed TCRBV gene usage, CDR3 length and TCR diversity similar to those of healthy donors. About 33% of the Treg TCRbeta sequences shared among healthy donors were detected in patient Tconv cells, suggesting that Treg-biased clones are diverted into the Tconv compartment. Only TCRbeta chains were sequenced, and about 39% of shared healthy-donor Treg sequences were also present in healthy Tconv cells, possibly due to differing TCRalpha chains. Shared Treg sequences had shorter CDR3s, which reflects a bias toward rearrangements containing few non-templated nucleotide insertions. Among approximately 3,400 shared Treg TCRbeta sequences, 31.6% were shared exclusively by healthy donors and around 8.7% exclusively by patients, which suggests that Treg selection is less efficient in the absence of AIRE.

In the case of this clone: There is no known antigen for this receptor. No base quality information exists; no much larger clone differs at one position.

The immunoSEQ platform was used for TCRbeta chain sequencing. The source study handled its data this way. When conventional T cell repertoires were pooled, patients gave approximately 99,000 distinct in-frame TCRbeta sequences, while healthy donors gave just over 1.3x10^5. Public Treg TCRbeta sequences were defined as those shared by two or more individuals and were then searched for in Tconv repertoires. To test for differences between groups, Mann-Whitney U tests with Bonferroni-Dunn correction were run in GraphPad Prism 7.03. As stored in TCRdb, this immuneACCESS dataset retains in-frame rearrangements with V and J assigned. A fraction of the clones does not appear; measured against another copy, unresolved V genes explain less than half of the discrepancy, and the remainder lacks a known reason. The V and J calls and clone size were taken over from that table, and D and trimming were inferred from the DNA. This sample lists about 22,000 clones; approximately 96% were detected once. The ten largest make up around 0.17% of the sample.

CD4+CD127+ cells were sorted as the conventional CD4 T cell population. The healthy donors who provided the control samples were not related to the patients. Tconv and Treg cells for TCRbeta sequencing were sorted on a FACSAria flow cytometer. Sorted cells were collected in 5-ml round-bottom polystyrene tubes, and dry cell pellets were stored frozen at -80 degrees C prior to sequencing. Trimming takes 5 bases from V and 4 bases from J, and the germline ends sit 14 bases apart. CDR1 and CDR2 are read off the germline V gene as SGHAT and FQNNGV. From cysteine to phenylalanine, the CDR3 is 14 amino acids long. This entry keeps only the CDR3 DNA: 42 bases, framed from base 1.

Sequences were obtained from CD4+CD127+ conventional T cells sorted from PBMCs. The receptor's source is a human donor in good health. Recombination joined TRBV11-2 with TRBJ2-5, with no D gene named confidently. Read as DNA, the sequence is TGTGCCAGCAGCCCCTCCGGAGTCGGAGAGACCCAGTACTTC. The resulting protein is CASSPSGVGETQYF. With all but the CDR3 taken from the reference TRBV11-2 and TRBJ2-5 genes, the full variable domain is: EAGVAQSPRYKIIEKRQSVAFWCNPISGHATLYWYQQILGQGPKLLIQFQNNGVVDDSQLPKDRFSAERLKGVDSTLKIQPAKLEDSAVYLCASSPSGVGETQYFGPGTRLLVL.